This T cell receptor (beta chain) originates from a study of brain T cells in children with intractable seizures. Notes on the study in general: Pre- and post-surgery blood differed in depth, so pre-surgery absences may be undersampling. Patients' HCMV serostatus was unknown; virus specificity rests on CDR3 similarity alone.

Surgery cases with the highest brain T cell transcript signatures were chosen for sequencing. At least one anti-epileptic drug was given before surgery. In this sample, this clone turned up once. The antigen is not known. The method was immunoSEQ multiplex PCR; TCRdb's version includes in-frame clones alone and lacks a portion of them. The table shows tens of thousands of clones, with about 93% occurring only once. The TCR sequence derives from a girl aged 2 to 9 with Rasmussen encephalitis and intractable seizures. The sample was peripheral blood, taken at surgery.

The CDR3 loop reads CASSSRTLGTEAFF. The CDR3 nucleotides are TGTGCCAGCAGTTCTCGGACCCTGGGGACTGAAGCTTTCTTT. The chain is built from TRBV6-5 and TRBJ1-1, with D uncertain. The V and J ends lost 4 bases and 5 bases respectively, with 14 bases between them. CDR1 and CDR2 from the germline V gene are MNHEY and SVGAGI. CDR3 length: 14 residues.